This TCR beta chain derives from a study of neurological immune-mediated disorders. Across the study: The roughly 34 patients with multiple sclerosis comprised roughly 31 relapsing-remitting cases and 3 secondary progressive cases. Study observations and caveats: One related-CDR3 cluster, which may be a signature, held the repertoires of 18 of 34 multiple sclerosis patients after phylogenetic grouping.

TCRdb fed the 5' RACE reads into MiXCR, producing one record per CDR3 protein. Of 39,000 or so distinct CDR3 sequences detected, 2% to 3% appear once; the ten largest clones hold more than 10%. Ten or more counts support this clonotype. The antigen is not known. This CDR3 comprises 14 residues. After removal of 1 base from V and 6 bases from J, the junction contained 6 bases not matched to a gene. CDR1 and CDR2 from the germline V gene are DFQATT and SNEGSKA (reference sequence). The source material was PBMCs. The genes are TRBV20-1 and TRBJ1-2; TRBD1 matches 9 bases. The clonotype was recovered from a man aged 30 to 45 with multiple sclerosis. The CDR3 coding sequence is TGCAGTGCTAGAGTCTCACAGGGGGCGGATGGCTACACCTTC. Protein sequence: CSARVSQGADGYTF.